This TCR beta chain appears in the sequencing data of a study of blood T cells in healthy people across ages (dated by TCRdb to between 2015 and 2017). Describing the broader study: In model experiments, template switching captured roughly one uniquely barcoded TCR beta cDNA molecule for every two T cells. The donors were split into four age groups: young (average around 15 years), middle-aged (more than 35), aged (62) and long-lived (approximately 80). For two donors (one aged 18 to 30 and one aged 80 or older), the study analyzed two additional independent replicas of 1 million unique cDNA reads from the same blood draw. To avoid experimental bias, donors of different ages were randomly spread across the sequencing lanes. The study measured age-related changes in TCR beta repertoire diversity using deep sequencing normalized with unique cDNA molecular identifiers. The investigation overall reported the following: Estimates of total diversity based on one million sequenced T cells were considered lower bounds and underestimates. Compared with the aged group, more naive CD4+ T cells, fewer expanded clones and increased TCR diversity were shown by the long-lived group, suggesting age selection. As age increased, observed TCR beta diversity per million T cells dropped in a roughly linear way, and a significant reduction was already evident by age 40. The percentage of naive T cells measured by flow cytometry correlated strongly with observed TCR beta diversity. Because donor CMV infection status was unknown, age-related changes in expanded clonotypes were potentially confounded. Because profiling used bulk unsorted PBMCs, naive and antigen-experienced compartments could not be compared conclusively.

Libraries came from 5' RACE. For sequencing, an Illumina HiSeq 2500 was employed. A second PCR of about 6 to 11 cycles was run with a J-beta primer mix and a sample-barcoded 5' primer. A template-switch 5' adaptor carrying 12 random nucleotides introduced a unique molecular identifier onto each TCR beta cDNA molecule. Each sample yielded at least 3 million CDR3-containing paired-end reads. First-strand cDNA was synthesized from all RNA with the Mint cDNA synthesis kit, primed by a TRBC-specific oligonucleotide. After uracil-DNA glycosylase treatment, a first 18-cycle PCR used universal primers M1SS and BC2_uni_R on all cDNA. The published analysis was carried out like this. Normalization of each sample was performed by random selection of 1 million high-quality reads, each carrying a distinct molecular identifier. Instead of being binned into consensus sequences, reads that shared molecular identifiers were thrown out. MiTCR, set to a Q25 quality threshold and the strictest error-elimination algorithm, was used for CDR3 identification, clonotype clustering and error correction. A nonparametric unseen species model with Euler transformation was used to estimate lower-bound total TCR beta diversity. In TCRdb, the public reads were trimmed at Q25 with fastp and aligned with MiXCR, with productive beta chains retained. For every CDR3 protein sequence, its rows merge into one entry that carries the most common genes and DNA. Here the V and J calls rest on TCRdb's processing, not on the authors' analysis. The table for this sample lists 1.5 million to 1.9 million distinct CDR3 sequences; 42% of them were counted only once. The top ten clones comprise more than 4% of the sample.

From cysteine to phenylalanine, the CDR3 is 13 amino acids long. Just the 39-base CDR3 DNA is kept, in frame starting at base 1. Germline trimming: 3 bases from V, 5 bases from J; junction bases outside gene matches: 3. CDR1 DFQATT and CDR2 SNEGSKA are derived from the germline V gene (reference sequence). In the case of this clonotype: It has no known antigen specificity. Base qualities are not provided; no much larger clone lies one nucleotide away.

The 35 to 40 donors, aged about 6 to 95 years, were systemically healthy Caucasian individuals from Russia. Approximately 9.3 milliliters of peripheral blood were drawn from each donor into EDTA-treated Vacutainer tubes. Ficoll-Paque density-gradient centrifugation was used to isolate PBMCs, with at least 6.5 million per sample. Total RNA, at least 5.5 micrograms per sample, was extracted from PBMCs with Trizol reagent. Naive CD45RAhigh/CD27high T cell percentages were measured by flow cytometry on a PBMC aliquot from every donor. Recombination linked TRBV20-1 to TRBJ2-3; 9 junctional bases match TRBD2. This TCR was recovered from a woman aged 18-29 years in good health. The sample was blood. This receptor carries the CDR3 CSARAGGRDTQYF. The nucleotide sequence is given as TGCAGTGCTAGGGCGGGGGGGAGAGATACGCAGTATTTT.